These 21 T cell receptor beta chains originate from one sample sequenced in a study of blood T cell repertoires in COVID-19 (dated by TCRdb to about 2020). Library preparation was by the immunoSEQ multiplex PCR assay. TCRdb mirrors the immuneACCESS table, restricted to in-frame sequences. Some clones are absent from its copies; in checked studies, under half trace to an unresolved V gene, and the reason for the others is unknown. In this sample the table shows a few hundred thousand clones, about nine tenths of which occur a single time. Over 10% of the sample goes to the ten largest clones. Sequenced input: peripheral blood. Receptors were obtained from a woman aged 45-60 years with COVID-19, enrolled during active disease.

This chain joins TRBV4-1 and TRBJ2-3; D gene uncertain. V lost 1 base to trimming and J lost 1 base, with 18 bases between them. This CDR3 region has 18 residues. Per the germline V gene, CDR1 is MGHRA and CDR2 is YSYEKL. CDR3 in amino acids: CASSQGLSTPSGTDTQYF. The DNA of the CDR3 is TGCGCCAGCAGCCAAGGACTCTCAACCCCCTCTGGCACAGATACGCAGTATTTT.

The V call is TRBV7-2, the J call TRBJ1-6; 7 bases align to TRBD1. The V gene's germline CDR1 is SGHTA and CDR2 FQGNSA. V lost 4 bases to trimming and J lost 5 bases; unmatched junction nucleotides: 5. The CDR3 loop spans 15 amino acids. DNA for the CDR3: TGTGCCAGCAGCTCCGCCGGGACAGATAATTCACCCCTCCACTTT. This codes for CASSSAGTDNSPLHF.

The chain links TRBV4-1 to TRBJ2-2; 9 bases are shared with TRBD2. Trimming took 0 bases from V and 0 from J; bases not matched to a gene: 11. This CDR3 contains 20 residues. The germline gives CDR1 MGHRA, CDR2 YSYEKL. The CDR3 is CASSQDGLAGYVSNTGELFF. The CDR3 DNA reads TGCGCCAGCAGCCAAGATGGGCTAGCGGGGTACGTCTCGAACACCGGGGAGCTGTTTTTT.

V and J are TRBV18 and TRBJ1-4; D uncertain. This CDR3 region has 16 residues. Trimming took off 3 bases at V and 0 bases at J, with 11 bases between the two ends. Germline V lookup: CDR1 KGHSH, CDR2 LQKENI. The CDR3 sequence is CASSPLKTATNEKLFF. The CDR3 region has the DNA TGTGCCAGCTCACCGCTGAAAACAGCAACTAATGAAAAACTGTTTTTT.

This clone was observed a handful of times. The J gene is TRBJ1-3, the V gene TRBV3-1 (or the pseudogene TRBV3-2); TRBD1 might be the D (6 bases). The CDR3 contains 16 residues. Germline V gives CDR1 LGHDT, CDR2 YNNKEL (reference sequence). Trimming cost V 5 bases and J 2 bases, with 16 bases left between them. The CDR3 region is CASSRHQGIAGNTIYF. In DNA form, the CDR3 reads TGTGCCAGCAGCAGACACCAGGGGATTGCTGGAAACACCATATATTTT.

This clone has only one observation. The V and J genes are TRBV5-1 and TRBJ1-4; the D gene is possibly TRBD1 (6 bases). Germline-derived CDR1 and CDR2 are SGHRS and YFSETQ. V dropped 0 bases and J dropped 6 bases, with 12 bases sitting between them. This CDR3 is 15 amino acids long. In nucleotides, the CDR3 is TGCGCCAGCAGCTTGGCCGGGGGGCTGGATGAAAAACTGTTTTTT. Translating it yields CASSLAGGLDEKLFF.

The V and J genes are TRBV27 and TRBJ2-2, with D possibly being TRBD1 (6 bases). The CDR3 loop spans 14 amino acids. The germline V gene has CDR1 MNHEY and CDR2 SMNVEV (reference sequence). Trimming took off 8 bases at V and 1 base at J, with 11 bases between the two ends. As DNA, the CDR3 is TGTGCCAGCCAACAGGGCCTGAACACCGGGGAGCTGTTTTTT. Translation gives CASQQGLNTGELFF.

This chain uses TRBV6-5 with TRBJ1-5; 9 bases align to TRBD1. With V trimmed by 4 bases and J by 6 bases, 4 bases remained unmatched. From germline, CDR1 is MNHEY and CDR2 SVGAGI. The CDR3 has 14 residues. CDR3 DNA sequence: TGTGCCAGCAGTTTACAGGGGGCGAGTCAGCCCCAGCATTTT. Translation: CASSLQGASQPQHF.

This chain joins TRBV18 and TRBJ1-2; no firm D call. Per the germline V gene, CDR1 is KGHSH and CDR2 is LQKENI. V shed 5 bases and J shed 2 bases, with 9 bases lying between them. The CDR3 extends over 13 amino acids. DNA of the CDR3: TGTGCCAGCTCAGCGGTTGGGAACTATGGCTACACCTTC. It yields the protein CASSAVGNYGYTF.

CDR3 loop: CASSLRQSLYEQYF. The CDR3 coding sequence is TGTGCCAGCAGTTTACGACAGTCCCTCTACGAGCAGTACTTC. The chain links TRBV27 to TRBJ2-7; D may be TRBD1 (5 bases). CDR1 MNHEY and CDR2 SMNVEV come from the germline V gene (reference sequence). V shed 2 bases and J shed 3 bases, with 11 bases lying between them. The CDR3 loop spans 14 amino acids.

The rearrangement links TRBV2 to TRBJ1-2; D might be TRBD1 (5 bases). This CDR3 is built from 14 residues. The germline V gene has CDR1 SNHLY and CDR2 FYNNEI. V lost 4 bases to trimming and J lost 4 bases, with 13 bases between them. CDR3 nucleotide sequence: TGTGCCAGCAGTGGAGGGACTCCCGTCTATGGCTACACCTTC. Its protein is CASSGGTPVYGYTF.

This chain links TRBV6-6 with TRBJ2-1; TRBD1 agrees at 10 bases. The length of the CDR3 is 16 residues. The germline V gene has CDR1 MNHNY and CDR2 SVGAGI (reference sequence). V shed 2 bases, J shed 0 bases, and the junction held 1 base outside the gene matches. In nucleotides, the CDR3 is TGTGCCAGCAGTTACGACAGGGGGCCCTCCTACAATGAGCAGTTCTTC. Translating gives CASSYDRGPSYNEQFF.

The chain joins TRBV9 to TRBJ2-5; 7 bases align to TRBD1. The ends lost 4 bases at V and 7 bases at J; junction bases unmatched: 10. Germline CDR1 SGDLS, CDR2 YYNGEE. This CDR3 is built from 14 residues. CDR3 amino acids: CASSLGTAKGTQYF. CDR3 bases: TGTGCCAGCAGCCTCGGGACAGCGAAGGGGACCCAGTACTTC.

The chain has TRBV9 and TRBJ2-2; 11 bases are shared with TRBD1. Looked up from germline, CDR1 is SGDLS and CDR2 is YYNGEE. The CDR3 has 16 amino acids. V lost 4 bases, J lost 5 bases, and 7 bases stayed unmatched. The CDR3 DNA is TGTGCCAGCAGCATCGACGGGACAGGGGGAACCGGGGAGCTGTTTTTT. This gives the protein CASSIDGTGGTGELFF. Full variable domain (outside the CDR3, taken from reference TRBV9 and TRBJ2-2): DSGVTQTPKHLITATGQRVTLRCSPRSGDLSVYWYQQSLDQGLQFLIQYYNGEERAKGNILERFSAQQFPDLHSELNLSSLELGDSALYFCASSIDGTGGTGELFFGEGSRLTVL.

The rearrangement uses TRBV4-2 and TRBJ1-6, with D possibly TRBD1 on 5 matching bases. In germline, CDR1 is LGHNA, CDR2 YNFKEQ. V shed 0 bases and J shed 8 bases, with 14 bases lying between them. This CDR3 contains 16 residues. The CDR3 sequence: CASSQDQAGRDSPLHF. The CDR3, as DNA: TGTGCCAGCAGCCAAGATCAGGCAGGGAGGGATTCACCCCTCCACTTT.

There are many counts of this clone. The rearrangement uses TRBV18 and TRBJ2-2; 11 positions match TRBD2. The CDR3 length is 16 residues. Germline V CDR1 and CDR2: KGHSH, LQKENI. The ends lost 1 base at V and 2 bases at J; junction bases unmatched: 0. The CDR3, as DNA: TGTGCCAGCTCACCACGACTAGCGGGAAACACCGGGGAGCTGTTTTTT. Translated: CASSPRLAGNTGELFF.

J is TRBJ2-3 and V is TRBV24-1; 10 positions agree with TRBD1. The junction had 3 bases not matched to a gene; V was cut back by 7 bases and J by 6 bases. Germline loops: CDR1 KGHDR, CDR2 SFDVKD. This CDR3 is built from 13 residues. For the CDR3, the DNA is TGTGCCACCAGGGACAGGGGGTTGGATACGCAGTATTTT. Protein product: CATRDRGLDTQYF.

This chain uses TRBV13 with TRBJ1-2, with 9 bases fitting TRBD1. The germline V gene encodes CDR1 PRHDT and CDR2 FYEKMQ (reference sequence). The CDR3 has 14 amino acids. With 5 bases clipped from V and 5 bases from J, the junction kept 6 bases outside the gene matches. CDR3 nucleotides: TGTGCCAGCAGCCCCACCGACAGGGGGTATGGCTACACCTTC. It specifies CASSPTDRGYGYTF. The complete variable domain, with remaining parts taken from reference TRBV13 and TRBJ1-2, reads AAGVIQSPRHLIKEKRETATLKCYPIPRHDTVYWYQQGPGQDPQFLISFYEKMQSDKGSIPDRFSAQQFSDYHSELNMSSLELGDSALYFCASSPTDRGYGYTFGSGTRLTVV.

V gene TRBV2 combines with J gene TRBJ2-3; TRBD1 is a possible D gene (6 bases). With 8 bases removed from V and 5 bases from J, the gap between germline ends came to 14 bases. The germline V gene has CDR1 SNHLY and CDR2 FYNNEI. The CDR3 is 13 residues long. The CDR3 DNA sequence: TGTGCCAGCCACAGGGCAAAAAGAGATACGCAGTATTTT. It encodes CASHRAKRDTQYF.

The DNA of the CDR3 is TGCGCCAGCAGCTTCGAAAGCCGCACAGATACGCAGTATTTT. As protein: CASSFESRTDTQYF. The V and J genes are TRBV5-1 and TRBJ2-3; D uncertain. V dropped 2 bases and J dropped 1 base, with 8 bases sitting between them. The CDR3 extends over 14 amino acids. Germline CDR1 SGHRS, CDR2 YFSETQ.

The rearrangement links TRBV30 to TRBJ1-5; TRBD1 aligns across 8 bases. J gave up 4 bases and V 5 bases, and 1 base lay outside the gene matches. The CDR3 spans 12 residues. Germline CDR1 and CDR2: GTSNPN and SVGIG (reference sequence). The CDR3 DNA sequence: TGTGCCTGGGGGACAGGTAATCAGCCCCAGCATTTT. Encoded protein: CAWGTGNQPQHF.